The count of the clone carrying this T cell receptor beta chain is one. Looked up from germline, CDR1 is SGHRS and CDR2 is YFSETQ. The J segment lost 7 bases and the V segment lost 4 bases, leaving 19 bases of the junction unmatched. The CDR3 length is 18 residues. Each PCR contained spiked-in synthetic TCR analog templates. The table came from immunoSEQ multiplex PCR; TCRdb's copy has only in-frame clones and leaves some out. The sample holds about 74,000 clones, around four fifths seen once. The record originates from a study of PD-L1 blockade in urothelial cancer. The overall study: T cells were recovered from blood samples at a median of roughly 150,000.

This TCR derives from an older man with urothelial cancer. The chain links TRBV5-1 to TRBJ2-1; 8 bases are a match to TRBD2. This specimen was PBMCs, taken around atezolizumab (anti-PD-L1) treatment. The CDR3 loop reads CASSLVVYGTSPANEQFF. The CDR3 DNA reads TGCGCCAGCAGCCTGGTAGTATATGGGACTAGTCCAGCGAATGAGCAGTTCTTC.